This is a list of T cell receptor beta chains from one sample in a study of beta chain features in type 1 diabetes. Generated by immunoSEQ multiplex PCR, the TCRdb table keeps only in-frame clones and is missing some. The sample contains 860,000 or so clones, around a sixth of which appear only once. Sequenced: naive CD4+ T cells from blood. The receptor source for this set is a woman younger than 30 in good health. Both conserved end residues are part of each CDR3. A D gene is named only where the DNA matches it firmly. The size of a clone is reported for some rows only, either as once, few or many, or as a class for expanded clones.

d_gene,j_gene,abundance,v_gene,CDR3aa,CDR3nt
.,TRBJ2-7,.,TRBV4-3,CASSQDGKYEQYF,TGCGCCAGCAGCCAAGACGGCAAGTACGAGCAGTACTTC
TRBD1,TRBJ1-2,few,TRBV5-6,CASSLAGAGGYGYTF,TGTGCCAGCAGCTTGGCGGGTGCAGGGGGCTATGGCTACACCTTC
.,TRBJ2-7,.,TRBV7-3,CASSFGETYEQYF,TGTGCCAGCAGCTTCGGTGAAACCTACGAGCAGTACTTC
.,TRBJ1-5,.,TRBV29-1,CSVGQAGGQPQHF,TGCAGCGTTGGCCAAGCAGGAGGGCAGCCCCAGCATTTT
.,TRBJ2-1,.,TRBV9,CASSVGVYNEQFF,TGTGCCAGCAGCGTAGGGGTCTACAATGAGCAGTTCTTC
.,TRBJ2-5,.,TRBV9,CASSFAGHSLQETQYF,TGTGCCAGCAGCTTCGCGGGGCATAGCCTCCAAGAGACCCAGTACTTC
.,TRBJ2-1,.,TRBV2,CASYGGSSYNEQFF,TGTGCCAGCTACGGCGGCAGCTCCTACAATGAGCAGTTCTTC
.,TRBJ2-1,few,TRBV4-2,CASSQARESHEQFF,TGTGCCAGCAGCCAAGCGAGAGAGTCGCATGAGCAGTTCTTC
.,TRBJ2-7,few,TRBV28,CASSSGSGLAFYEQYF,TGTGCCAGCAGTTCAGGGTCCGGGCTAGCTTTCTACGAGCAGTACTTC
TRBD1,TRBJ2-7,few,TRBV4-1,CASSQGPGQSYEQYF,TGCGCCAGCAGCCAAGGACCGGGACAGTCCTACGAGCAGTACTTC
TRBD2,TRBJ2-5,few,TRBV5-4,CASSLGLAGVGETQYF,TGTGCCAGCAGCTTGGGACTAGCGGGAGTGGGGGAGACCCAGTACTTC
.,TRBJ2-1,.,TRBV19,CASSPSYNEQFF,TGTGCCAGTAGTCCCTCCTACAATGAGCAGTTCTTC
.,TRBJ2-2,.,TRBV18,CASSTDNTGELFF,TGTGCCAGCTCGACGGATAACACCGGGGAGCTGTTTTTT
TRBD2,TRBJ2-7,few,TRBV10-3,CAITARGRSHEQYF,TGTGCCATCACGGCGCGCGGGAGGTCCCACGAGCAGTACTTC
.,TRBJ2-5,few,TRBV28,CASSKRPWAAGWETQYF,TGTGCCAGCAGTAAACGTCCGTGGGCCGCGGGTTGGGAGACCCAGTACTTC
.,TRBJ2-3,few,TRBV7-2,CASSPGTLYTDTQYF,TGTGCCAGCAGCCCCGGGACTCTATACACAGATACGCAGTATTTT
TRBD1,TRBJ2-3,.,TRBV18,CASSPQGTGIDTQYF,TGTGCCAGCTCACCACAGGGGACAGGGATCGATACGCAGTATTTT
.,TRBJ2-5,few,TRBV6-6,CASSYRQIQETQYF,TGTGCCAGCAGTTACCGGCAGATCCAAGAGACCCAGTACTTC
.,TRBJ2-2,.,TRBV5-4,CASSLPWTGNTGELFF,TGTGCCAGCAGCTTGCCCTGGACGGGGAACACCGGGGAGCTGTTTTTT
TRBD1,TRBJ2-7,few,TRBV10-2,CASRSGTDEQYF,TGCGCCAGCCGGTCCGGGACAGACGAGCAGTACTTC
.,TRBJ1-2,.,TRBV5-4,CASSLKDGAYGYTF,TGTGCCAGCAGCTTGAAGGACGGGGCATATGGCTACACCTTC
.,TRBJ2-3,.,TRBV6-6,CASSAGTTQYF,TGTGCCAGCAGCGCCGGGACTACGCAGTATTTT
.,TRBJ2-1,.,TRBV29-1,CSVERSSYNEQFF,TGCAGCGTAGAGCGGAGCTCCTACAATGAGCAGTTCTTC
.,TRBJ2-5,few,TRBV5-1,CASSQRGNQETQYF,TGCGCCAGCAGCCAACGGGGAAACCAAGAGACCCAGTACTTC
.,TRBJ2-7,.,TRBV6-1,CASSESFGLGGEQYF,TGTGCCAGCAGTGAAAGTTTTGGACTGGGCGGCGAGCAGTACTTC
TRBD1,TRBJ2-1,.,TRBV27,CASSRIDRGNEQFF,TGTGCCAGCAGTAGGATCGACAGGGGCAATGAGCAGTTCTTC
.,TRBJ1-2,few,TRBV28,CASSFDSYGYTF,TGTGCCAGCAGTTTCGACAGCTATGGCTACACCTTC
TRBD2,TRBJ2-5,few,TRBV19,CASASETSGRETQYF,TGTGCCAGCGCAAGTGAGACTAGCGGGAGAGAGACCCAGTACTTC
TRBD1,TRBJ2-7,.,TRBV23-1,CASSQPTAGQETLYEQYF,TGCGCCAGCAGTCAACCGACGGCGGGACAGGAGACTCTCTACGAGCAGTACTTC
.,TRBJ2-6,.,TRBV7-3,CASSRGPSSGANVLTF,TGTGCCAGCAGCCGAGGGCCCAGCTCTGGGGCCAACGTCCTGACTTTC
.,TRBJ2-7,.,TRBV7-2,CASSRWGYEQYF,TGTGCCAGTTCCCGTTGGGGATACGAGCAGTACTTC
.,TRBJ2-7,.,TRBV28,CASSFIGTGLGEQYF,TGTGCCAGCAGTTTCATTGGGACTGGGTTAGGGGAGCAGTACTTC
TRBD1,TRBJ2-1,few,TRBV7-9,CASSFDRVTFF,TGTGCCAGCAGCTTTGACAGGGTAACTTTCTTC
TRBD2,TRBJ2-4,few,TRBV4-2,CASSQATGTRLNIQYF,TGTGCCAGCAGCCAGGCGACCGGGACTAGACTGAACATTCAGTACTTC
.,TRBJ1-2,few,TRBV18,CASSPDGQYGYTF,TGTGCCAGCTCACCGGACGGCCAGTATGGCTACACCTTC
TRBD1,TRBJ1-4,few,TRBV2,CASSVGTGGEKLFF,TGTGCCAGCAGTGTTGGGACAGGAGGGGAAAAACTGTTTTTT
.,TRBJ2-1,.,TRBV7-5,CARSRSSGTKLINEQFF,TGTGCCAGAAGCAGGTCTAGCGGGACCAAACTTATCAATGAGCAGTTCTTC
TRBD2,TRBJ2-7,.,TRBV7-8,CASSSGGAGFPYEQYF,TGTGCCAGCAGCTCCGGCGGAGCGGGATTTCCCTACGAGCAGTACTTC
TRBD2,TRBJ2-3,.,TRBV7-9,CASSLGVAGTSPDTQYF,TGTGCCAGCAGCTTGGGCGTAGCGGGGACGTCCCCAGATACGCAGTATTTT
TRBD2,TRBJ2-7,.,TRBV7-2,CASSSISSGRAYEQYF,TGTGCCAGCAGCTCTATATCTAGCGGGAGGGCCTACGAGCAGTACTTC
.,TRBJ2-3,few,TRBV10-2,CASNTRQETTDTQYF,TGCGCCAGCAATACTAGACAAGAAACCACAGATACGCAGTATTTT
.,TRBJ2-3,.,TRBV28,CASSLATDTQYF,TGTGCCAGCAGCTTGGCCACAGATACGCAGTATTTT
.,TRBJ2-3,few,TRBV4-2,CASSQVVSGPQYF,TGTGCCAGCAGCCAAGTGGTCTCGGGACCGCAGTATTTT
.,TRBJ2-7,few,TRBV6-6,CASSYTTIRQAYEQYF,TGTGCCAGCAGTTACACGACGATACGGCAGGCCTACGAGCAGTACTTC
.,TRBJ2-7,few,TRBV18,CASSPGAGEKGQYF,TGTGCCAGCTCACCCGGGGCAGGGGAAAAGGGGCAGTACTTC
TRBD2,TRBJ2-7,.,TRBV10-3,CAISESATGGGASYEQYF,TGTGCCATCAGTGAGTCGGCGACGGGAGGGGGGGCCTCCTACGAGCAGTACTTC
.,TRBJ2-4,many,TRBV7-9,CASSLWVHPAKNIQYF,TGTGCCAGCAGCTTATGGGTACACCCAGCCAAAAACATTCAGTACTTC
TRBD1,TRBJ1-1,.,TRBV7-9,CASSVYRGSGLNTEAFF,TGTGCCAGCAGCGTCTACAGGGGGTCGGGATTGAACACTGAAGCTTTCTTT
.,TRBJ2-1,few,TRBV6-5,CASSYSAPGPEQFF,TGTGCCAGCAGTTATTCAGCGCCGGGGCCCGAGCAGTTCTTC
.,TRBJ2-5,few,TRBV4-2,CASSQGTVAGKETQYF,TGTGCCAGCAGCCAAGGGACAGTAGCAGGCAAAGAGACCCAGTACTTC
.,TRBJ1-5,.,TRBV7-2,CASSNSGGLSNQPQHF,TGTGCCAGCAGCAATAGTGGGGGGCTTAGCAATCAGCCCCAGCATTTT